This record looks at one T cell receptor (beta chain) sequence and its context. Germline CDR1 reads MNHEY; CDR2 reads SMNVEV (reference sequence). The CDR3 covers 13 residues. Trimming removed 3 bases at V and 3 bases at J, with 9 bases between. The data derive from a study of T cell responses to AZD1222 COVID-19 vaccine. Only in-frame clones appear in the TCRdb table, and some are missing; sequencing was by immunoSEQ multiplex PCR. The sample consists of about 110,000 clones, roughly nine tenths of them appearing once. The sample in question was peripheral blood, obtained on day 0 of AZD1222 vaccination. The chain joins TRBV27 to TRBJ2-7, with a weak D call TRBD1 (6 bases). This clonotype was obtained from an adult in good health. For the CDR3, the DNA is TGTGCCAGCAGTTTCGCAGGGGTCTACGAGCAGTACTTC. Its translation: CASSFAGVYEQYF.